This entry lists 21 T cell receptor beta chains sequenced from one sample in a study of T cells after posttransplantation cyclophosphamide. The method was immunoSEQ multiplex PCR; TCRdb's version includes in-frame clones alone and lacks a portion of them. The table lists about 41,000 clones, with no singletons. Sequencing was carried out using PBMCs. The receptors were sampled from a man aged 25-40 years in good health and a related stem cell transplant donor.

This clone has at least ten counts. The chain recombines TRBV6-6 with TRBJ2-2; D is unclear. The CDR3 is 12 amino acids. Germline V CDR1 and CDR2: MNHNY, SVGAGI (reference sequence). V was cut by 7 bases and J by 6 bases, with 9 bases left in between. CDR3 sequence (DNA): TGTGCCAGCACGAAGGGCGCCGGGGAGCTGTTTTTT. Amino acid sequence: CASTKGAGELFF.

This clone has ten or more counts. This sequence joins TRBV11-3 and TRBJ2-2; D gene ambiguous. This CDR3 is 12 amino acids long. The V and J ends lost 3 bases and 5 bases respectively, with 4 bases between them. The V gene's germline CDR1 is SGHNT and CDR2 YENEEA. Here the CDR3 reads CASSFATGELFF. The DNA of the CDR3 is TGTGCCAGCAGCTTCGCGACCGGGGAGCTGTTTTTT.

A few counts support this clone. The chain links TRBV15 to TRBJ2-3; D perhaps matches TRBD2 (7 bases). Between the trimmed V and J ends, which lost 5 bases and 0 bases, there was a span of 18 bases. The CDR3 spans 17 residues. Germline V lookup: CDR1 LNHNV, CDR2 YYDKDF (reference sequence). CDR3 protein: CATSRGLGGGSTDTQYF. The DNA for the CDR3 is TGTGCCACCAGCCGAGGGTTAGGGGGGGGGAGCACAGATACGCAGTATTTT.

The chain recombines TRBV27 with TRBJ2-2; D gene unclear. The CDR3 runs 12 residues. In germline, CDR1 is MNHEY, CDR2 SMNVEV (reference sequence). V dropped 5 bases and J dropped 7 bases, with 8 bases sitting between them. The CDR3 DNA follows: TGTGCCAGCAGTCCCCCTTACGGGGAGCTGTTTTTT. Residues: CASSPPYGELFF.

The table lists this clone with many counts. CDR3 DNA: TGTGCCGCTAGCACAGGGACGAAGCCCCAGCATTTT. Its translation: CAASTGTKPQHF. This chain links TRBV28 with TRBJ1-5; weak D call: TRBD1 (6 bases). Trimming pared 11 bases from V and 8 bases from J, leaving 16 bases between. The germline V gene has CDR1 MDHEN and CDR2 SYDVKM. This CDR3 has 12 residues. The full variable domain, its missing parts supplied by reference TRBV28 and TRBJ1-5, is DVKVTQSSRYLVKRTGEKVFLECVQDMDHENMFWYRQDPGLGLRLIYFSYDVKMKEKGDIPEGYSVSREKKERFSLILESASTNQTSMYLCAASTGTKPQHFGDGTRLSIL.

This clone was detected many times. The chain employs TRBV4-1 and TRBJ2-1, with 9 bases fitting TRBD1. The CDR3 is 15 residues long. Germline trimming cut 3 bases from V and 3 bases from J; bases unmatched to any gene: 3. Germline assignment: CDR1 MGHRA and CDR2 YSYEKL. The DNA of the CDR3 is TGCGCCAGCAGCCAGAGACAGGGGGTCTACAATGAGCAGTTCTTC. Its protein product is CASSQRQGVYNEQFF.

The sample holds many counts of this clone. V gene TRBV6-6 combines with J gene TRBJ2-2, with 9 positions matching TRBD1. From germline, CDR1 is MNHNY and CDR2 SVGAGI (reference sequence). The CDR3 length is 16 residues. V shed 0 bases and J 4 bases; nucleotides not matched to a gene: 3. The CDR3 DNA sequence: TGTGCCAGCAGTTACTCCCGGGACAGGGTCACCGGGGAGCTGTTTTTT. This encodes CASSYSRDRVTGELFF.

This clone was counted many times. The rearrangement uses TRBV7-4 and TRBJ2-7; D remains unclear. The germline V gene has CDR1 SGHVT and CDR2 SQSDAQ. The CDR3 runs 14 residues. Trimming took 3 bases from V and 6 from J, leaving 15 bases between them. The chain's CDR3 is CASSLVYLGCEQYF. The CDR3 coding sequence is TGTGCCAGCAGCTTGGTGTACTTAGGGTGCGAGCAGTACTTC.

There are many counts of this clone. The V gene is TRBV24-1, the J gene TRBJ2-3, with 8 bases fitting TRBD1. The J segment lost 1 base and the V segment lost 10 bases, leaving 12 bases of the junction unmatched. Germline V gene sequence: CDR1 KGHDR, CDR2 SFDVKD. The CDR3 extends over 16 amino acids. The CDR3 DNA reads TGTGCCACTAGGGACTCCGGGACAGGAGGCACAGATACGCAGTATTTT. It yields the protein CATRDSGTGGTDTQYF.

The sample holds many counts of this clone. The chain couples TRBV2 to TRBJ2-7; D is perhaps TRBD1 (5 bases). The V end was cut by 6 bases, the J end by 2 bases, with 17 bases between. The CDR3 length is 15 residues. From germline, CDR1 is SNHLY and CDR2 FYNNEI. CDR3 nucleotides: TGTGCCAGCAGGATGACTGGGGCGATTACCTACGAGCAGTACTTC. This translates into CASRMTGAITYEQYF.

The table lists this clone with many counts. The gene calls are TRBV5-4 and TRBJ1-3, with D uncertain. CDR3 length: 17 residues. V was trimmed by 1 base and J by 4 bases, leaving 18 bases between them. Germline V gene sequence: CDR1 SGHNT, CDR2 YYREEE (reference sequence). The CDR3: CASSLRPVLHAGNTIYF. In nucleotides, the CDR3 is TGTGCCAGCAGCTTGAGGCCCGTTCTTCATGCCGGAAACACCATATATTTT. The variable domain in full, completed from reference TRBV5-4 and TRBJ1-3, reads ETGVTQSPTHLIKTRGQQVTLRCSSQSGHNTVSWYQQALGQGPQFIFQYYREEENGRGNFPPRFSGLQFPNYSSELNVNALELDDSALYLCASSLRPVLHAGNTIYFGEGSWLTVV.

This clone was recorded many times. One junction end disagrees with the germline gene, perhaps due to a read error. The rearrangement joins TRBV7-9 to TRBJ2-1; 7 bases are shared with TRBD2. This CDR3 spans 14 amino acids. Per germline, CDR1 SEHNR and CDR2 FQNEAQ (reference sequence). Here the CDR3 DNA reads TGTGCCAGCAGCTTAGTGGGGGGGGTTGGGGGAAAGCTCTTC. It is translated as CASSLVGGVGGKLF.

This clone was seen many times. The chain couples TRBV6-5 to TRBJ2-7; D is possibly TRBD2 (6 bases). CDR3 length equals 12 residues. V lost 3 bases to trimming and J lost 6 bases, with 9 bases between them. The germline V gene encodes CDR1 MNHEY and CDR2 SVGAGI. CDR3 region: CASSYRGGEQYF. The CDR3 bases are TGTGCCAGCAGTTATAGGGGAGGCGAGCAGTACTTC.

In its sample, this clone was seen many times. V and J are TRBV5-6 and TRBJ2-5, with 7 positions matching TRBD1. Trimming cost V 2 bases and J 7 bases; bases outside gene matches: 8. In germline, CDR1 is SGHDT, CDR2 YYEEEE. CDR3 length: 14 residues. CDR3 protein: CASSLGQVPRTQYF. Here the CDR3 DNA reads TGTGCCAGCAGCTTAGGACAGGTTCCCAGGACCCAGTACTTC.

This clone was counted many times. The chain uses TRBV2 and TRBJ1-3, with D tentatively TRBD1 (6 bases). V lost 8 bases and J 0 bases, leaving 20 bases between the germline ends. The germline V gene has CDR1 SNHLY and CDR2 FYNNEI. This CDR3 has 17 residues. Written as DNA, the CDR3 is TGTGCCAGCTCACCCCAGACAGGCCCCAGCTCTGGAAACACCATATATTTT. It translates to CASSPQTGPSSGNTIYF.

This clone was counted many times. The rearrangement links TRBV6-2 or TRBV6-3 to TRBJ1-6; 7 bases map to TRBD1. The J segment lost 8 bases and the V segment lost 9 bases, leaving 7 bases of the junction unmatched. CDR3 length: 13 amino acids. Germline values: CDR1 MNHEY, CDR2 SVGEGT. The CDR3 is CASRTGADSPLHF. CDR3 bases: TGTGCCAGTCGAACAGGGGCGGATTCACCCCTCCACTTT.

This clone was counted many times. The chain couples TRBV12-5 to TRBJ2-7; a weak D match, TRBD1 (6 bases). V was clipped by 0 bases and J by 1 base, with 7 bases between them. The CDR3 loop spans 14 amino acids. The germline V gene has CDR1 LGHNT and CDR2 FRNRAP. This CDR3 is CASGLVRGSYEQYF. In DNA, the CDR3 is TGTGCTAGTGGTTTGGTAAGGGGGTCCTACGAGCAGTACTTC.

This clone was picked up many times. This sequence joins TRBV12-3 or TRBV12-4 and TRBJ2-7; 10 bases are a match to TRBD2. There are 15 residues in the CDR3. V was pared by 5 bases and J by 7 bases, with 11 bases of the junction left unmatched. CDR3 nucleotides: TGTGCCAGCAGTCGTAGCGGGGGGACTTTTGAGGAGCAGTACTTC. It yields the protein CASSRSGGTFEEQYF.

The sample holds many counts of this clone. The chain carries TRBV7-9 and TRBJ1-4, with D possibly being TRBD1 (5 bases). The CDR3 covers 17 residues. V was clipped by 4 bases and J by 4 bases, with 19 bases between them. The germline V gene encodes CDR1 SEHNR and CDR2 FQNEAQ (reference sequence). This chain's CDR3 is CASSSTPRGGINEKLFF. In DNA form, the CDR3 reads TGTGCCAGCAGCTCCACCCCGCGGGGGGGGATTAATGAAAAACTGTTTTTT.

A few counts support this clone. The chain employs TRBV24-1 and TRBJ1-2; a weak D match, TRBD1 (5 bases). Germline V CDR1 and CDR2: KGHDR, SFDVKD. V dropped 4 bases and J dropped 5 bases, with 16 bases sitting between them. The CDR3 is 15 amino acids. The CDR3 spells CATSDGGGAPYGYTF. The CDR3 DNA is TGTGCCACCAGTGACGGAGGTGGGGCACCATATGGCTACACCTTC.

This clone was counted a few times. The chain joins TRBV7-9 to TRBJ2-5; D is perhaps TRBD2 (6 bases). V was shortened by 5 bases and J by 6 bases, with 16 bases between the two germline ends. The CDR3 extends over 14 amino acids. The germline V gene encodes CDR1 SEHNR and CDR2 FQNEAQ (reference sequence). CDR3 sequence: CASSVSGLEKTQYF. The CDR3 nucleotides are TGTGCCAGCAGCGTATCGGGACTCGAGAAGACCCAGTACTTC.